The entry below gives a single TCR beta chain sequence along with its context. Source study methods: Nucleated cell counts were estimated from reference gene primer amplification. Only in-frame clones appear in the TCRdb table, and some are missing; sequencing was by immunoSEQ multiplex PCR. From that table come the V and J calls and clone size; the DNA was used to work out D and trimming. The sample carries over 200,000 clones, approximately 86% recorded once. This sample was taken from a study of blood T cell repertoires in COVID-19. Study-level background: Samples taken during acute and convalescent COVID-19 were collected in the United States, Italy and Spain.

Germline-derived CDR1 and CDR2 are SGHRS and YFSETQ. The junction had 8 bases not matched to a gene; V was cut back by 4 bases and J by 3 bases. The CDR3 consists of 17 residues. This sequence was found in a man aged 18 to 35 with active or convalescent COVID-19. Sequenced input: peripheral blood. The V call is TRBV5-1, the J call TRBJ2-7, with 15 bases identical to TRBD2. The CDR3 coding sequence is TGCGCCAGCAGCCCGGGTTGGGGACTAGCGGGGGGCTACGAGCAGTACTTC. Translated: CASSPGWGLAGGYEQYF.